Presented here are 18 T cell receptor beta chains from one specimen sequenced in a study of blood T cell repertoires in COVID-19. Assay used: immunoSEQ multiplex PCR; TCRdb lists only in-frame clones, some missing. The data show around 430,000 clones, 85% to 90% seen once. Sequenced material: PBMCs or T cells enriched from blood (not recorded which). The receptor set was obtained from a woman in her 50s who had recovered from COVID-19.

The chain links TRBV3-1 (or the pseudogene TRBV3-2) to TRBJ1-2; no reliable D call. The CDR3 totals 16 residues. Germline V gives CDR1 LGHDT, CDR2 YNNKEL (reference sequence). Trimming pared 1 base from V and 0 bases from J, leaving 12 bases between. The CDR3 loop reads CASSQGGHQANYGYTF. For the CDR3, the DNA is TGTGCCAGCAGCCAAGGAGGGCACCAAGCTAACTATGGCTACACCTTC.

The chain joins TRBV19 to TRBJ1-5; the D gene is possibly TRBD1 (6 bases). Germline V gene data show CDR1 as LNHDA and CDR2 as SQIVND (reference sequence). This CDR3 contains 14 residues. V lost 4 bases and J 6 bases, leaving 13 bases between the germline ends. In nucleotides, the CDR3 is TGTGCCAGTAGTACGACAGGACGGGGTCAGCCCCAGCATTTT. This gives the protein CASSTTGRGQPQHF.

V gene TRBV7-2 combines with J gene TRBJ2-2; no clear D. Germline CDR1 SGHTA, CDR2 FQGNSA. The V and J ends lost 10 bases and 8 bases respectively, with 14 bases between them. The CDR3 has 12 residues. This CDR3 reads CATSSMIGELFF. Here the CDR3 DNA reads TGTGCCACTAGTTCGATGATAGGGGAGCTGTTTTTT.

The gene calls are TRBV29-1 and TRBJ1-2, with D possibly matching TRBD1 (5 bases). Per germline, CDR1 SQVTM and CDR2 ANQGSEA. This CDR3 region has 13 residues. Trimming pared 7 bases from V and 4 bases from J, leaving 16 bases between. The DNA of the CDR3 is TGCAGCGCAGAGGACACGCTTGGCTATGGCTACACCTTC. Translated: CSAEDTLGYGYTF.

The V gene is TRBV7-2, the J gene TRBJ1-2, with 8 bases that match TRBD1. The CDR3 length is 15 residues. Germline V CDR1 and CDR2: SGHTA, FQGNSA. The junction had 4 bases not matched to a gene; V was cut back by 3 bases and J by 1 base. Here the CDR3 reads CASSFPGQGNYGYTF. The CDR3, as DNA: TGTGCCAGCAGCTTCCCCGGACAGGGTAACTATGGCTACACCTTC.

The chain joins TRBV10-3 to TRBJ1-2; D might be TRBD1 (5 bases). This CDR3 region has 13 residues. Trimming left V 0 bases short and J 7 bases short, with 9 bases between. Looked up from germline, CDR1 is ENHRY and CDR2 is SYGVKD. The CDR3 reads CAISESQGSGYTF. The CDR3 DNA follows: TGTGCCATCAGTGAGTCCCAGGGAAGTGGCTACACCTTC.

As DNA, the CDR3 is TGTGCCAGCAGCGTAGAAGGCGGCAGGGGCTTCTACGAGCAGTACTTC. Protein: CASSVEGGRGFYEQYF. The chain has TRBV9 and TRBJ2-7, with TRBD1 as a possible D gene (6 bases). The CDR3 contains 16 residues. Trimming pared 0 bases from V and 3 bases from J, leaving 16 bases between. Germline V gene data show CDR1 as SGDLS and CDR2 as YYNGEE. Full variable domain (missing parts from reference TRBV9 and TRBJ2-7): DSGVTQTPKHLITATGQRVTLRCSPRSGDLSVYWYQQSLDQGLQFLIQYYNGEERAKGNILERFSAQQFPDLHSELNLSSLELGDSALYFCASSVEGGRGFYEQYFGPGTRLTVT.

The gene calls are TRBV29-1 and TRBJ1-2, with TRBD1 as a possible D gene (5 bases). This CDR3 contains 12 residues. CDR1 and CDR2 (germline): SQVTM, ANQGSEA. V lost 7 bases and J lost 5, with 14 bases in between. The CDR3, as DNA: TGCAGCGCCCGGGGGGTCGGATATGGCTACACCTTC. It codes for CSARGVGYGYTF.

This chain uses TRBV28 with TRBJ2-7, with TRBD2 identical over 7 bases. The junction had 10 bases not matched to a gene; V was cut back by 6 bases and J by 5 bases. Germline assignment: CDR1 MDHEN and CDR2 SYDVKM. The CDR3 covers 14 residues. The CDR3 DNA follows: TGTGCCAGCAGCTCAGCGGGGAGTATCGACGAGCAGTACTTC. Amino acid sequence: CASSSAGSIDEQYF.

The chain employs TRBV27 and TRBJ1-5; weak D call: TRBD1 (5 bases). Germline CDR1 MNHEY, CDR2 SMNVEV (reference sequence). The CDR3 consists of 15 residues. Trimming stripped 2 bases from V and 2 bases from J, with 10 bases between. The CDR3 reads CASSLRPGGNQPQHF. The CDR3 DNA sequence: TGTGCCAGCAGTTTAAGGCCGGGGGGCAATCAGCCCCAGCATTTT.

The chain joins TRBV5-1 to TRBJ2-7, with TRBD1 matching over 7 bases. The germline V gene has CDR1 SGHRS and CDR2 YFSETQ. There are 13 residues in the CDR3. V lost 3 bases, J lost 6 bases, and 6 bases stayed unmatched. The CDR3 bases are TGCGCCAGCAGCTACTCGGACAGGCTCGAGCAGTACTTC. Translation: CASSYSDRLEQYF.

CDR3 sequence (DNA): TGTGCCTGGAGCGCCATGTCTTCCGACAGGAGCTCCTATAATTCACCCCTCCACTTT. It yields the protein CAWSAMSSDRSSYNSPLHF. The rearrangement joins TRBV30 to TRBJ1-6; possible D gene TRBD1, 6 bases. The germline V gene has CDR1 GTSNPN and CDR2 SVGIG (reference sequence). V lost 3 bases and J 0 bases, leaving 21 bases between the germline ends. This CDR3 spans 19 amino acids.

The rearrangement joins TRBV2 to TRBJ2-5, with 7 bases fitting TRBD2. Germline CDR1 SNHLY, CDR2 FYNNEI. The CDR3 is made up of 15 amino acids. J gave up 2 bases and V 4 bases, and 7 bases lay outside the gene matches. This CDR3 is CASSGIGAGQETQYF. The CDR3 coding sequence is TGTGCCAGCAGTGGAATAGGAGCGGGACAAGAGACCCAGTACTTC.

V gene TRBV7-8 combines with J gene TRBJ1-2; 10 bases align to TRBD1. The CDR3 covers 15 residues. V dropped 5 bases and J dropped 7; count of bases not matched to a gene: 10. The V gene's germline CDR1 is SGHVS and CDR2 FQNEAQ. CDR3 loop: CASSKSSWTGGGYTF. Written as DNA, the CDR3 is TGTGCCAGCAGCAAAAGTTCTTGGACAGGGGGTGGCTACACCTTC.

The chain uses TRBV5-4 and TRBJ1-3, with a weak D call TRBD1 (5 bases). CDR3 size: 13 residues. Per the germline V gene, CDR1 is SGHNT and CDR2 is YYREEE (reference sequence). V lost 9 bases, J lost 2 bases, and 12 bases lay in between. The CDR3 sequence: CAMGRVAGNTIYF. Here the CDR3 DNA reads TGTGCCATGGGCAGGGTGGCTGGAAACACCATATATTTT.

The CDR3 DNA is TGCGCCAGCAGCCAAGTTTCGGGAGCCGTAAGGGAAGCTTTCTTT. Its translation is CASSQVSGAVREAFF. The chain has TRBV4-1 and TRBJ1-1; the D is unclear. Trimming pared 1 base from V and 8 bases from J, leaving 17 bases between. CDR1 and CDR2 (germline): MGHRA, YSYEKL. The CDR3 spans 15 residues.

This clone was picked up a small number of times. J is TRBJ2-7 and V is TRBV6-6; TRBD1 matches 9 bases. Germline assignment: CDR1 MNHNY and CDR2 SVGAGI (reference sequence). The ends lost 5 bases at V and 3 bases at J; junction bases unmatched: 17. This CDR3 region has 18 residues. The CDR3 here is CASSRLVGPGQGRYEQYF. CDR3 DNA sequence: TGTGCCAGCAGTCGCCTTGTTGGACCGGGACAGGGACGCTACGAGCAGTACTTC.

The chain links TRBV29-1 to TRBJ2-7; D possibly corresponds to TRBD1 (5 bases). V was shortened by 6 bases and J by 4 bases, with 13 bases between the two germline ends. Germline V gene lookup returns CDR1 SQVTM and CDR2 ANQGSEA. CDR3 length equals 12 residues. CDR3 residues: CSVREERYEQYF. As DNA, the CDR3 is TGCAGCGTCAGGGAAGAAAGGTACGAGCAGTACTTC.